The source of this T cell receptor beta chain is a study of blood T cell repertoires in COVID-19 (TCRdb year 2020). Regarding the research as a whole: Samples from collaborators originated in the United States, Italy and Spain and spanned both the acute and convalescent phases of COVID-19. The material from the prospective study consisted of cDNA or gDNA derived from T cells, B-cell-depleted T cells, or PBMCs. Deeply sampled blood TCRbeta repertoires from subjects exposed to, actively infected with, or recovered from COVID-19 were included in the dataset. A freely available public database, intended as a resource for researchers studying the immune response to SARS-CoV-2, is where the repertoires were released. Samples came from the ongoing ImmuneRACE study (first 160 participants) plus 1,254 subjects from 6 global collaborators. A de-identified subject ID, COVID-19 status, age in years and sex were almost always included in the sample metadata. Where HLA class I and class II types were available, the types were taken from metadata supplied by the sample provider, not from assay-based typing. Beyond this particular receptor, the publication reports: The quantity of clinical and demographic metadata differed by source and by participant and was supplied without curation.

Regarding this clone: Its antigen has not been determined. Base qualities are missing; no much larger clone stands one base away.

The V end loses 1 base and the J end loses 5 bases, and a stretch of 18 bases separates them. Per the germline V gene, SGHTS is the CDR1 and YDEGEE is the CDR2. The CDR3 numbers 16 residues from cysteine through phenylalanine. Only CDR3 DNA remains: 48 bases, in frame from the first base. One collaborating source in Seattle enrolled patients during active infection and followed them longitudinally through the course of disease. Each collaborating institution followed its own protocols to collect whole blood in K2EDTA tubes. For TCRbeta analysis, collaborators shipped samples as frozen whole blood, isolated PBMCs, or DNA extracted from either of those sample types. TCRbeta CDR3 regions were amplified from genomic DNA using the immunoSEQ Assay, a bias-controlled multiplex PCR. As for the authors' bioinformatics: The number of nucleated cells in each sample was estimated from the amplification of reference gene primers within the assay. To quantify the absolute abundance of each unique TCRbeta CDR3 rearrangement, sequence reads were collapsed and filtered. For each sample, productive Simpson clonality was calculated as the square root of Simpson's diversity index over productive rearrangements. The clones in this table, taken by TCRdb from immuneACCESS, are in-frame only. Not every clone is retained; where verified, under half of the shortfall comes from an unresolved V gene, and the cause of the rest is unknown. Clone size and the V and J calls come from that table; the DNA yielded D and trimming. The sample profile shows 300,000 to 350,000 clones; approximately 87% of them were found once. Under 3.5% of the sample lies in the top ten.

The sequencing input was peripheral blood. The chain couples TRBV5-8 to TRBJ2-5; the D gene is perhaps TRBD2, from 7 matching bases. This receptor was obtained from a woman aged 25 to 45 with COVID-19, enrolled during active disease. The DNA reads TGTGCCAGCAGCTTGTATGCCCCAGGGAGGGGGGAGACCCAGTACTTC. Its amino acids are CASSLYAPGRGETQYF.